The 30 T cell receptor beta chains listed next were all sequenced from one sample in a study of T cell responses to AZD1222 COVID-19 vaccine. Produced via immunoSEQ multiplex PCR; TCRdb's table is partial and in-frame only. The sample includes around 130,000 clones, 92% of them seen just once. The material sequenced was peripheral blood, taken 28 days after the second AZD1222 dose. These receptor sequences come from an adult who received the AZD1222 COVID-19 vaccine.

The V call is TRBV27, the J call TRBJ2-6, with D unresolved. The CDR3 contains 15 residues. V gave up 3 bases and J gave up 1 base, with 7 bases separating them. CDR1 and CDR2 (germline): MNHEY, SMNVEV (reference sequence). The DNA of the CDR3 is TGTGCCAGCAGTTTGGGAAGATCTGGGGCCAACGTCCTGACTTTC. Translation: CASSLGRSGANVLTF. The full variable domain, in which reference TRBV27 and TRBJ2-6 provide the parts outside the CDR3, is EAQVTQNPRYLITVTGKKLTVTCSQNMNHEYMSWYRQDPGLGLRQIYYSMNVEVTDKGDVPEGYKVSRKEKRNFPLILESPSPNQTSLYFCASSLGRSGANVLTFGAGSRLTVL.

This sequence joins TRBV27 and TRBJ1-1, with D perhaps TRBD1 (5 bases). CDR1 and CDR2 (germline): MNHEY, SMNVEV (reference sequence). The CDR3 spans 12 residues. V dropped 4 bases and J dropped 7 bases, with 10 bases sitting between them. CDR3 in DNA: TGTGCCAGCAGTTCGGGACTTCATGAAGCTTTCTTT. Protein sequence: CASSSGLHEAFF.

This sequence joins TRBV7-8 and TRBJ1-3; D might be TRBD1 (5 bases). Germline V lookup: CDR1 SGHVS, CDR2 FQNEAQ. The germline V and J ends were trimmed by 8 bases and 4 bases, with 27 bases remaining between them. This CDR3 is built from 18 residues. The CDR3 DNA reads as TGTGCCAGCTCTCGTGGGACCCCTCCTTTGTCGGGAGGAAACACCATATATTTT. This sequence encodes CASSRGTPPLSGGNTIYF.

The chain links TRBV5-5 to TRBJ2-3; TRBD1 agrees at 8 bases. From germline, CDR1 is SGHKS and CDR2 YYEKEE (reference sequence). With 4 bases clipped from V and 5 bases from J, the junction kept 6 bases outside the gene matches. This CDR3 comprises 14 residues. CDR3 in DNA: TGTGCCAGCAGCACAGGGGGATGGGGAGATACGCAGTATTTT. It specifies CASSTGGWGDTQYF.

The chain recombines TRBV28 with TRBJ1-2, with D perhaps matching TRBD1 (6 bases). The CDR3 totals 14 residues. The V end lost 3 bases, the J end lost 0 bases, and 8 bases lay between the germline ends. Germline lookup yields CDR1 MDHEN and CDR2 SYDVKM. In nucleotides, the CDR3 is TGTGCCAGCAGTTTTACAGGGACTAACTATGGCTACACCTTC. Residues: CASSFTGTNYGYTF.

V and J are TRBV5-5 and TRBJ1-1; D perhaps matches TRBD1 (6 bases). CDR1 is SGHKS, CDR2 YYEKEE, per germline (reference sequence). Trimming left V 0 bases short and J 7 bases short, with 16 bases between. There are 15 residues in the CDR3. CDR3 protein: CASSLAEGQGVEAFF. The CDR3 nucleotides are TGTGCCAGCAGCTTGGCCGAGGGACAAGGGGTTGAAGCTTTCTTT.

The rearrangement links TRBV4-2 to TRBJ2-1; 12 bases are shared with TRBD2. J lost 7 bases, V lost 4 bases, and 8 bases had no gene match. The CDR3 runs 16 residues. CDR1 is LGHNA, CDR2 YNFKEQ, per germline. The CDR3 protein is CASSPPSGRAINEQFF. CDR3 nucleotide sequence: TGTGCCAGCAGCCCCCCTAGCGGGAGGGCCATTAATGAGCAGTTCTTC.

For the CDR3, the DNA is TGTGCCAGCAGCTTAGGTGCACTCACCGGGGAGCTGTTTTTT. Its protein product is CASSLGALTGELFF. V gene TRBV11-3 combines with J gene TRBJ2-2; D uncertain. This CDR3 is built from 14 residues. Germline V gives CDR1 SGHNT, CDR2 YENEEA. Trimming removed 1 base from V and 4 bases from J, with 7 bases in between. Combining the CDR3 with reference TRBV11-3 and TRBJ2-2 gives the whole variable domain EAGVVQSPRYKIIEKKQPVAFWCNPISGHNTLYWYLQNLGQGPELLIRYENEEAVDDSQLPKDRFSAERLKGVDSTLKIQPAELGDSAVYLCASSLGALTGELFFGEGSRLTVL.

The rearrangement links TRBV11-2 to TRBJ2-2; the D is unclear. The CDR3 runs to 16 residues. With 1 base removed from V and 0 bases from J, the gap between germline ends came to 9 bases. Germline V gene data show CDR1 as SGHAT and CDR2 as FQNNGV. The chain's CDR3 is CASSLGAITNTGELFF. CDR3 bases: TGTGCCAGCAGCTTAGGCGCTATCACGAACACCGGGGAGCTGTTTTTT.

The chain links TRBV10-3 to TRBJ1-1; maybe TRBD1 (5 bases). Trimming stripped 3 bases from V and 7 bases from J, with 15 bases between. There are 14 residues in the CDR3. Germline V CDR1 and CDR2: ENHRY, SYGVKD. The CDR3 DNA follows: TGTGCCATCAGTGATCCGACAGTCGGTATTGAAGCTTTCTTT. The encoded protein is CAISDPTVGIEAFF.

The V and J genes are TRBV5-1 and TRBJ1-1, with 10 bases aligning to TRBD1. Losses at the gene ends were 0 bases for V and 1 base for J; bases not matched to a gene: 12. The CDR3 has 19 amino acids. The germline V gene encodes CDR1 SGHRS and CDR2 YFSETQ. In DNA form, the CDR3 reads TGCGCCAGCAGCTTGGGGGAGCTGACAGGGGGCGATGGGAACACTGAAGCTTTCTTT. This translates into CASSLGELTGGDGNTEAFF.

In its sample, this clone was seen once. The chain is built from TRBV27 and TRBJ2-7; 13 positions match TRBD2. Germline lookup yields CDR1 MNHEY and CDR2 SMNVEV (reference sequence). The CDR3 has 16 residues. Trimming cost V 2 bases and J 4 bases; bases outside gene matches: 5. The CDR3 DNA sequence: TGTGCCAGCAGTTTAGAAGGGACTAGCGGGAAATACGAGCAGTACTTC. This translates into CASSLEGTSGKYEQYF.

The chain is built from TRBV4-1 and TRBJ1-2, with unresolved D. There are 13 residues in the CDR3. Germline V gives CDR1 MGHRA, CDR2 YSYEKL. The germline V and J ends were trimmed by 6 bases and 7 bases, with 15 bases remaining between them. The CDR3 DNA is TGCGCCAGCAGGGGATCCCTCGAGGGTGGCTACACCTTC. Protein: CASRGSLEGGYTF.

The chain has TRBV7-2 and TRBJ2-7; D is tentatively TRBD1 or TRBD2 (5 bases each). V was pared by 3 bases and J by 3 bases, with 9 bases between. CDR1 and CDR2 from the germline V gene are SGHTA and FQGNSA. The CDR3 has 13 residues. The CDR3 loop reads CASSFRDLYEQYF. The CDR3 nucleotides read TGTGCCAGCAGCTTCCGGGACCTCTACGAGCAGTACTTC. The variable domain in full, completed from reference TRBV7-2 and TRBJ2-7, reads GAGVSQSPSNKVTEKGKDVELRCDPISGHTALYWYRQSLGQGLEFLIYFQGNSAPDKSGLPSDRFSAERTGGSVSTLTIQRTQQEDSAVYLCASSFRDLYEQYFGPGTRLTVT.

CDR3 nucleotides: TGTGCCAGCAGTTTGGGCCTTAATACTGAAGCTTTCTTT. It specifies CASSLGLNTEAFF. The V gene is TRBV27, the J gene TRBJ1-1, with D unclear. Per germline, CDR1 MNHEY and CDR2 SMNVEV (reference sequence). V lost 3 bases and J 5 bases, leaving 10 bases between the germline ends. The CDR3 covers 13 residues.

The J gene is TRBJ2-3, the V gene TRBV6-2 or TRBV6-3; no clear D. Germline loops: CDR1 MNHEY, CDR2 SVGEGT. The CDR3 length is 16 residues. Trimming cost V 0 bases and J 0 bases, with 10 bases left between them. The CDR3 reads CASSYSWRTSTDTQYF. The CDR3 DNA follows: TGTGCCAGCAGTTACTCGTGGCGCACCAGCACAGATACGCAGTATTTT.

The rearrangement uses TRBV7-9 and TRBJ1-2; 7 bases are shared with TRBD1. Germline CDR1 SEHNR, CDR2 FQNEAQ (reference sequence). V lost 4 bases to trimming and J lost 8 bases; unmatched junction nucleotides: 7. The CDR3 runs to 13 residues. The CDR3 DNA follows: TGTGCCAGCAGCTGGGACAGTTCTATGGGCTACACCTTC. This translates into CASSWDSSMGYTF.

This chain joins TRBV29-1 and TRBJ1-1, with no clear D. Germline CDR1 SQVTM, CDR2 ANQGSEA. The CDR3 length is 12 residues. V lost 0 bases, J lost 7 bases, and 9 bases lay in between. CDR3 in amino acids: CSVEDLRGEAFF. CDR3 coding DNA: TGCAGCGTTGAAGATCTGCGCGGTGAAGCTTTCTTT.

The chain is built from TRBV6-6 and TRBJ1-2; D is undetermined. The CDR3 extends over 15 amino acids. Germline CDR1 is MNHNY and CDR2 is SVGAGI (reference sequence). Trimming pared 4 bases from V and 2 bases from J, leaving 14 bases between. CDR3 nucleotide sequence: TGTGCCAGCAGTTCGCTGTCGGGTGCCAACTATGGCTACACCTTC. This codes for CASSSLSGANYGYTF.

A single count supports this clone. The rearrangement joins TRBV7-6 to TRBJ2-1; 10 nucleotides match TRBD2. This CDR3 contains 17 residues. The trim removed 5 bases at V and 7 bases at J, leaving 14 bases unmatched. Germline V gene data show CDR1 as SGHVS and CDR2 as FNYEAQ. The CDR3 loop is CASSPRGPSGSGNEQFF. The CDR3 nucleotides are TGTGCCAGCAGCCCCCGGGGTCCTAGCGGGAGTGGGAATGAGCAGTTCTTC.

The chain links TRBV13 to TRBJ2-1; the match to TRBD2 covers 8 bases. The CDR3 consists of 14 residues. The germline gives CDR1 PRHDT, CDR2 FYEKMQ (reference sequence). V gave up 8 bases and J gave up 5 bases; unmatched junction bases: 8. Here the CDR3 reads CASGPGGRNNEQFF. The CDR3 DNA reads TGTGCCAGCGGCCCAGGCGGGAGGAACAATGAGCAGTTCTTC.

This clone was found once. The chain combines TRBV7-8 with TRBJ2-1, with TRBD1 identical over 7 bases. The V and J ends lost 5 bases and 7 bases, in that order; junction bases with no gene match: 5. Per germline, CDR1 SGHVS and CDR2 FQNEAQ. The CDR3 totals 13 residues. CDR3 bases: TGTGCCAGCAGCCCCTCAGGGGGAAATGAGCAGTTCTTC. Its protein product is CASSPSGGNEQFF.

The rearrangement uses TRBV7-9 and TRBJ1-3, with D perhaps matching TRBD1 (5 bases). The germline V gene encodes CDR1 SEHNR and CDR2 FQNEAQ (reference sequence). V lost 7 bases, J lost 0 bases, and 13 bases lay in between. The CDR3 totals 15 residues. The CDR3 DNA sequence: TGTGCCAGCACCCTTGGAGGGACCTCTGGAAACACCATATATTTT. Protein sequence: CASTLGGTSGNTIYF.

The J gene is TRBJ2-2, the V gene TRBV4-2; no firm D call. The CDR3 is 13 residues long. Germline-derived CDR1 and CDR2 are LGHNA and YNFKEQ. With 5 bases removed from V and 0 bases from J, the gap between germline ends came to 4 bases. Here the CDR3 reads CASSVPNTGELFF. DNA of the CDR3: TGTGCCAGCAGCGTACCGAACACCGGGGAGCTGTTTTTT.

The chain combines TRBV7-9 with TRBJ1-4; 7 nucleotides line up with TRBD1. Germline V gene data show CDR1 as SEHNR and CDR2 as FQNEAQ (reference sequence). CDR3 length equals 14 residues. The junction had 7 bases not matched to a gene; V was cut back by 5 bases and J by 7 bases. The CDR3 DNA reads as TGTGCCAGCAGCCATGACTGGACAGGTGAAAAACTGTTTTTT. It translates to CASSHDWTGEKLFF. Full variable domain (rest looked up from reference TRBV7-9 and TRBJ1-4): DTGVSQNPRHKITKRGQNVTFRCDPISEHNRLYWYRQTLGQGPEFLTYFQNEAQLEKSRLLSDRFSAERPKGSFSTLEIQRTEQGDSAMYLCASSHDWTGEKLFFGSGTQLSVL.

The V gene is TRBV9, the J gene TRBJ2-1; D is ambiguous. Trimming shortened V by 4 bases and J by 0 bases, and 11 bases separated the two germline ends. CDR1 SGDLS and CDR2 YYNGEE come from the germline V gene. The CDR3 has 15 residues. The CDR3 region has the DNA TGTGCCAGCAGCCCCCGCTACGGCTCCTACAATGAGCAGTTCTTC. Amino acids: CASSPRYGSYNEQFF.

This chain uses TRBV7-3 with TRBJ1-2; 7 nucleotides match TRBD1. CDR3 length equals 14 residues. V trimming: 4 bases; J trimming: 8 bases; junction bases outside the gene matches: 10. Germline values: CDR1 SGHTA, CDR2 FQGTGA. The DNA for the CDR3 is TGTGCCAGCAGCTCCCTCACAGGGGTTAGCGGCTACACCTTC. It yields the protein CASSSLTGVSGYTF. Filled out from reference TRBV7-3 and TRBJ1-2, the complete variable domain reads GAGVSQTPSNKVTEKGKYVELRCDPISGHTALYWYRQSLGQGPEFLIYFQGTGAADDSGLPNDRFFAVRPEGSVSTLKIQRTERGDSAVYLCASSSLTGVSGYTFGSGTRLTVV.

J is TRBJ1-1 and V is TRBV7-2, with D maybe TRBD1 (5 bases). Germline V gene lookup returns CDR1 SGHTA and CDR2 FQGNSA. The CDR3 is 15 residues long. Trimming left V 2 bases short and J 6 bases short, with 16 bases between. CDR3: CASSLPGGRNPEAFF. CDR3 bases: TGTGCCAGCAGCTTACCTGGGGGGAGGAATCCTGAAGCTTTCTTT.

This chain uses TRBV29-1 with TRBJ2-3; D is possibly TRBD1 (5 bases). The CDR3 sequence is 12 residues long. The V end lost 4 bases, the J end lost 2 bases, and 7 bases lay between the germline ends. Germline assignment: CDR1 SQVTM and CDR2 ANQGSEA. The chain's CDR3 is CSVGQFTDTQYF. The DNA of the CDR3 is TGCAGCGTTGGACAGTTCACAGATACGCAGTATTTT.

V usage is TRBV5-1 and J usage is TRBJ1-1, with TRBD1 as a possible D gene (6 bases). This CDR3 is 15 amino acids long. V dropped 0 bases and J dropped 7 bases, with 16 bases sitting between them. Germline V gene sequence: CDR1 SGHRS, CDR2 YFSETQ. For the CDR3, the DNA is TGCGCCAGCAGCTTGGGGGGGACAATTTCGAGTGAAGCTTTCTTT. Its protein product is CASSLGGTISSEAFF.